Listed below are T cell receptor beta chains from one sample, sequenced in a study of a mutant IDH1 vaccine in newly diagnosed glioma. What these receptors recognize is not known. Assay: immunoSEQ multiplex PCR; the TCRdb copy retains only in-frame clones and omits some. The table shows roughly 76,000 clones, with approximately 85% occurring only once. Sequencing used PBMCs, obtained from a glioma patient whose treatment included an IDH1 peptide vaccine. These TCRs come from a man under 40 with glioma. Some clones in this sample may be carry-over from other donors' samples. The CDR3 runs from the conserved cysteine through the conserved F or W. The D gene is left open where the match is weak. A row's size may be missing; if present it is once, few, many or a size class.

size	D	J	V	DNA	CDR3
-	-	TRBJ1-2	TRBV29-1	TGCAGCGTTGAGTCGGGGGCTGCTGGCTACACCTTC	CSVESGAAGYTF
-	TRBD2	TRBJ2-7	TRBV4-1	TGCGCCAGCAGCCACGTGCGGGAGAGTTCCTACGAGCAGTACTTC	CASSHVRESSYEQYF
-	-	TRBJ1-5	TRBV6-4	TGTGCCAGCAGCACCGTGGATGGGGGGGGCAATCAGCCCCAGCATTTT	CASSTVDGGGNQPQHF
-	-	TRBJ1-5	TRBV4-1	TGCGCCAGCAGCCAAAGACAGACCAATCAGCCCCAGCATTTT	CASSQRQTNQPQHF
-	-	TRBJ2-7	TRBV7-9	TGTGCCAGCAGCTTAATTACCCGGGGGAGTGGGGCGGAGCAGTACTTC	CASSLITRGSGAEQYF
-	-	TRBJ1-2	TRBV7-2	TGTGCCAGCAGCGTGGACAGTCAGTATGGCTACACCTTC	CASSVDSQYGYTF
-	-	TRBJ2-5	TRBV2	TGTGCCAGCAGTCCTGACTACACCCAAGAGACCCAGTACTTC	CASSPDYTQETQYF
-	-	TRBJ2-5	TRBV6-1	TGTGCCAGCAGTGAAACTCCGAGGTGGGAGACCCAGTACTTC	CASSETPRWETQYF
-	-	TRBJ2-5	TRBV2	TGTGCCAGCAGAGAGGGGCGGGGTCAAGAGACCCAGTACTTC	CASREGRGQETQYF
-	TRBD1	TRBJ2-5	TRBV7-9	TGTGCCAGCAGCTTAGTAGGACAGGCGGGAGAGACCCAGTACTTC	CASSLVGQAGETQYF
-	-	TRBJ2-2	TRBV4-3	TGCGCCAGCAGCCCTCACACCGGGATCGCGAACACCGGGGAGCTGTTTTTT	CASSPHTGIANTGELFF
-	-	TRBJ2-1	TRBV7-2	TGTGCCAGCAGCCGACCGGACTTTCTCCGGTTCTTC	CASSRPDFLRFF
-	-	TRBJ2-7	TRBV28	TGTGCCAGCAGTTTATTGATCGGCAGGGCCCGCTCCTACGAGCAGTACTTC	CASSLLIGRARSYEQYF
-	-	TRBJ2-7	TRBV2	TGTGCCAGCAGAGATCGGGGAGAATACTACGAGCAGTACTTC	CASRDRGEYYEQYF
-	-	TRBJ1-3	TRBV4-2	TGTGCCAGCAGCACACCCGAGCGGGTCTTCTCTGGAAACACCATATATTTT	CASSTPERVFSGNTIYF
-	TRBD2	TRBJ2-5	TRBV6-1	TGTGCCAGCAGGACCGCGGGGGGGCAAGAGACCCAGTACTTC	CASRTAGGQETQYF
-	TRBD1	TRBJ2-7	TRBV7-8	TGTGCCAGCAGCTTACGGGCGGGACAGGGGTCCTACGAGCAGTACTTC	CASSLRAGQGSYEQYF
-	TRBD2	TRBJ2-7	TRBV30	TGTGCCTGGAGTGGAACTAGCGGGAGGGCCACTTACTACGAGCAGTACTTC	CAWSGTSGRATYYEQYF
-	TRBD2	TRBJ2-7	TRBV10-2	TGCGCCAGCAGTGAGTCGCTACTAGCGGGAACCCACGAGCAGTACTTC	CASSESLLAGTHEQYF
once	-	TRBJ1-2	TRBV18	TGTGCCAGCTCATCGGGTTTGAGTGGCTACACCTTC	CASSSGLSGYTF
-	TRBD1	TRBJ1-2	TRBV5-1	TGCGCCAGCAGCTCCGGGACAGGGGTTATCTATGGCTACACCTTC	CASSSGTGVIYGYTF
few	-	TRBJ1-1	TRBV27	TGTGCCAGCCGGTTGACAGAGAACACTGAAGCTTTCTTT	CASRLTENTEAFF
few	-	TRBJ1-1	TRBV4-1	TGCGCCAGCAGCCATAGCACCGGAGCTTTCTTT	CASSHSTGAFF
-	-	TRBJ1-2	TRBV4-1	TGCGCCAGCAGCCGAAGGCTATCGAGAAACTATGGCTACACCTTC	CASSRRLSRNYGYTF
-	-	TRBJ2-1	TRBV6-5	TGTGCCAGCAGTTACTCCCTTTTAGGCTCCTACAATGAGCAGTTCTTC	CASSYSLLGSYNEQFF
-	-	TRBJ2-1	TRBV27	TGTGCCAGCAGCGTAAGGGATGAGCAGTTCTTC	CASSVRDEQFF
-	-	TRBJ2-3	TRBV10-3	TGTGCCATCAGTGAGTCGACCCTTGGAAGGGATGCAGATACGCAGTATTTT	CAISESTLGRDADTQYF
-	-	TRBJ2-2	TRBV9	TGTGCCAGCAGCGTAGTTAACGGGGAGCTGTTTTTT	CASSVVNGELFF
-	-	TRBJ1-1	TRBV15	TGTGCCACCCGCCCAGGGGTGGTGGGGACTGAAGCTTTCTTT	CATRPGVVGTEAFF
-	-	TRBJ2-7	TRBV19	TGTGCCAGTCGGACTGGAGCTGGGTACGAGCAGTACTTC	CASRTGAGYEQYF
-	-	TRBJ1-1	TRBV27	TGTGCCAGCAGTTCGATAGGGTTGTTCCACACTGAAGCTTTCTTT	CASSSIGLFHTEAFF
-	-	TRBJ1-2	TRBV19	TGTGCCAGTAGCCAGGACAGCTCTAACTATGGCTACACCTTC	CASSQDSSNYGYTF
-	-	TRBJ1-4	TRBV6-1	TGTGCCAGCAGCTTTCAGGGGGAAAAACTGTTTTTT	CASSFQGEKLFF
-	-	TRBJ1-2	TRBV6-4	TGTGCCAGCAAAGACTATGGCTACACCTTC	CASKDYGYTF
-	-	TRBJ2-7	TRBV5-1	TGCGCCAGCAGCTTGGGTCCGGCCTCCTACGAGCAGTACTTC	CASSLGPASYEQYF
-	-	TRBJ1-2	TRBV4-2	TGTGCCAGCAGCCAAGATGGGCGGAACTATGGCTACACCTTC	CASSQDGRNYGYTF
-	-	TRBJ1-2	TRBV7-7	TGTGCCAGCACCCACCGACAATCGAACTATGGCTACACCTTC	CASTHRQSNYGYTF
-	-	TRBJ1-5	TRBV2	TGTGCCAGCAGTGGACAGGCTTATCAGCCCCAGCATTTT	CASSGQAYQPQHF
-	-	TRBJ1-2	TRBV20-1	TGCAGTGCTAACAAAGACTATGGCTACACCTTC	CSANKDYGYTF
-	-	TRBJ1-1	TRBV4-1	TGCGCCAGCAGCCAAGGGATGGTGGCTTTCTTT	CASSQGMVAFF
-	TRBD2	TRBJ2-3	TRBV4-2	TGTGCCAGCAGCCTAGGACTAGCGGGGGCCTTAGACACAGATACGCAGTATTTT	CASSLGLAGALDTDTQYF
-	TRBD1	TRBJ1-2	TRBV9	TGTGCCAGCAGCACAGGACAGGGGGTCGGCTACACCTTC	CASSTGQGVGYTF
-	TRBD2	TRBJ2-1	TRBV4-1	TGCGCCAGCAGCCAAGGAAATCTTAGGCTAGCGGGAGGCCATGAGCAGTTCTTC	CASSQGNLRLAGGHEQFF
-	-	TRBJ2-7	TRBV9	TGTGCCAGCAGCCCCGAGGCTAATCCCTACGAGCAGTACTTC	CASSPEANPYEQYF
-	TRBD1	TRBJ2-7	TRBV2	TGTGCCAGCAGTGAAAGGGGACAGGGGCTCGAGCAGTACTTC	CASSERGQGLEQYF
few	-	TRBJ1-1	TRBV29-1	TGCAGCGTTGAAGATCGAGAACTAGGACATCTCGCAGCTTTCTTT	CSVEDRELGHLAAFF
-	-	TRBJ2-3	TRBV7-2	TGTGCCAGCAGACGAATCAGGACAGATACGCAGTATTTT	CASRRIRTDTQYF